This T cell receptor (beta chain) appears in the sequencing data of a study of OX40 agonist ivuxolimab in advanced cancers. Germline V gene sequence: CDR1 SQVTM, CDR2 ANQGSEA. CDR3 length: 11 amino acids. Trimming pared 3 bases from V and 3 bases from J, leaving 6 bases between. The protocol was immunoSEQ multiplex PCR, while the TCRdb copy is restricted to in-frame clones and leaves out a portion. The table lists about 48,000 clones, roughly 90% of them singletons. The sequence came from an adult with an advanced solid tumor such as melanoma, head and neck, liver or kidney cancer. The sample was CD4+ or CD8+ T cells sorted from blood, taken in a trial of the OX40 agonist ivuxolimab. This sequence joins TRBV29-1 and TRBJ2-7, with D unclear. This CDR3 is CSVEGSYEQYF. The CDR3 nucleotides read TGCAGCGTTGAGGGAAGCTACGAGCAGTACTTC.